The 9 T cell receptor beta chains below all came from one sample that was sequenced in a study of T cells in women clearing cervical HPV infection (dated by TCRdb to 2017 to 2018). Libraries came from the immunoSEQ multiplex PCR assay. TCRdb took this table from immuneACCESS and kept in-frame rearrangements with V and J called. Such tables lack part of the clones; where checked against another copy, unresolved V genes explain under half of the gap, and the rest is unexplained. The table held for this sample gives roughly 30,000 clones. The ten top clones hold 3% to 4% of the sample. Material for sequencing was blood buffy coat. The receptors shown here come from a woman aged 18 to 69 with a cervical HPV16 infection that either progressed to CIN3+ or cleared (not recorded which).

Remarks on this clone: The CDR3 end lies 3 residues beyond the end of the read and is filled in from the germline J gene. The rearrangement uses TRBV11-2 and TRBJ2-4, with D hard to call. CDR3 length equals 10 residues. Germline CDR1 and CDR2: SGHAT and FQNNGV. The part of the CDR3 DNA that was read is TGTGCCAGCAGCTTAATAGCT. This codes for CASSLIA. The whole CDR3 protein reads CASSLIAQYF.

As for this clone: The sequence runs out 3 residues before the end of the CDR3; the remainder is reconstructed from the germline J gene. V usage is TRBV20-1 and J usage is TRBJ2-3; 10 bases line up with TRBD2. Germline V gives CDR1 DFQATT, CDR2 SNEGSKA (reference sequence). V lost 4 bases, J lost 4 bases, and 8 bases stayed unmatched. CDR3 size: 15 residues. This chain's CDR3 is CSAMRALAGADTQYF. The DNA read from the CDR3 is TGCAGTGCTATGAGGGCGCTAGCGGGAGCAGATACG.

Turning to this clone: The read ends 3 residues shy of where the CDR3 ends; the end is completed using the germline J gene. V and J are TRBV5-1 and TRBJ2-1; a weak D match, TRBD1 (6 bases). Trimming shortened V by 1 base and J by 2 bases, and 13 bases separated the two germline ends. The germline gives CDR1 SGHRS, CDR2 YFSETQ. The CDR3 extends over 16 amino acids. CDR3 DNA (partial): TGCGCCAGCAGCTTGACCGGACAGAGAGCCTACAATGAG. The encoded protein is CASSLTGQRAYNE. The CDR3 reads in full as CASSLTGQRAYNEQFF.

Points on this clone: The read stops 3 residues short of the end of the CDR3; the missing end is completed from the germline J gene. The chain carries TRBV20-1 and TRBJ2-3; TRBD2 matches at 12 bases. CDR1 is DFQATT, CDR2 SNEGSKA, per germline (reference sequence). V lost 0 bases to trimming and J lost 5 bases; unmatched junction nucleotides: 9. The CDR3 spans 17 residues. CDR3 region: CSARDQPLAGGRDTQYF. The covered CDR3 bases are TGCAGTGCTAGAGATCAGCCCCTAGCGGGAGGGCGAGATACG.

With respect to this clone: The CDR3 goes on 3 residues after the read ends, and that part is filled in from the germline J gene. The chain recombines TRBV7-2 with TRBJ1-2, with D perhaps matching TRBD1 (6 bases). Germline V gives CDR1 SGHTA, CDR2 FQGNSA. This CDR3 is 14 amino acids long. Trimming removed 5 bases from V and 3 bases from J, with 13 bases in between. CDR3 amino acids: CASSPTGFDYGYTF. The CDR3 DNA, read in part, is TGTGCCAGCAGCCCGACAGGATTTGACTATGGC.

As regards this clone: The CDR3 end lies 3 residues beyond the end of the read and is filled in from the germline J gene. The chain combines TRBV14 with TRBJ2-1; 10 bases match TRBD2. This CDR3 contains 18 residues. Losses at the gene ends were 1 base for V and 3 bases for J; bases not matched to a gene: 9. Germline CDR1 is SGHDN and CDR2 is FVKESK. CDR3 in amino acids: CASSQGASGRRVYNEQFF. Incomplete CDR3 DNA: TGTGCCAGCAGCCAAGGGGCTAGCGGGAGAAGGGTCTACAATGAG.

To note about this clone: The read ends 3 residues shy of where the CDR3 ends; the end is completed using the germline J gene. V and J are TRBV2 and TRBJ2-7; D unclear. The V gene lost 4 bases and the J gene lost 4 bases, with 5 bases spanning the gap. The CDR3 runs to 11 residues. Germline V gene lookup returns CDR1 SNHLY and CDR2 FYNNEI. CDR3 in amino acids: CASSAHYEQYF. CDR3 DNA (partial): TGTGCCAGCAGTGCCCATTACGAG.

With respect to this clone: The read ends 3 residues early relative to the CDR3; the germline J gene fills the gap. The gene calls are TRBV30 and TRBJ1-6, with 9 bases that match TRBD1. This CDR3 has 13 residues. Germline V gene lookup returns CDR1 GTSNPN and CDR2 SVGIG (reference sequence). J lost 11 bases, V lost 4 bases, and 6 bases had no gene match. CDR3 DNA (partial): TGTGCCTGGATGGACAGGGGTCAAACACCC. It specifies CAWMDRGQTP. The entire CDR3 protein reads CAWMDRGQTPLHF.

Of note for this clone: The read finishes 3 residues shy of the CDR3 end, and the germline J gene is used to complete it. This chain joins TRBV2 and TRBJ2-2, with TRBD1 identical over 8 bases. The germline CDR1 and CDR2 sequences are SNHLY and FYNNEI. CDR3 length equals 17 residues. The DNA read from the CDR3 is TGTGCCAGCAGCGCCGGGACAGGCGATCCCTATAATTCACCG. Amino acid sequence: CASSAGTGDPYNSP. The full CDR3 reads CASSAGTGDPYNSPLFF.